This T cell receptor (beta chain) comes out of a study of blood T cell repertoires in COVID-19. Looking at the study overall: Whether acute or convalescent, the COVID-19 samples came from the United States, Italy and Spain. Sources were T cells, B-cell-depleted T cells, or PBMCs; the material itself was cDNA or gDNA.

Original handling: Counts of nucleated cells, estimated from reference gene primer amplification, were obtained. TCRdb's table, derived via immunoSEQ multiplex PCR, lists solely in-frame clones and lacks some. V and J calls and clone size are those listed in that table; D and trimming were worked out from the DNA. The profile shows over 300,000 clones, around nine tenths of them singletons. The CDR3 runs to 13 residues. Germline V gene sequence: CDR1 SGHRS, CDR2 YFSETQ. Trimming pared 0 bases from V and 12 bases from J, leaving 13 bases between. This clone was picked up a small number of times. The sequence was collected from a woman in her thirties or forties who had recovered from COVID-19. The sequencing input was PBMCs or T cells enriched from blood (not recorded which). V gene TRBV5-1 combines with J gene TRBJ2-1; the D gene is possibly TRBD1 (5 bases). Here the CDR3 reads CASSLVQGLGQFF. CDR3 DNA: TGCGCCAGCAGCTTGGTTCAGGGCCTCGGGCAGTTCTTC.